This T cell receptor (beta chain) was retrieved from a study of T cell responses to AZD1222 COVID-19 vaccine. Overall study context: Second-dose timings of about 4 or about 12 weeks were pooled.

Whole-study results and caveats: Of spike-specific TCRs, nearly half reportedly target regions left unmutated in variants. Females outnumbered males among donors, who were mostly white British; clonal diversity was possibly underestimated. Sampled repertoires all dated from after the peak T cell response.

Germline CDR1 reads SNHLY; CDR2 reads FYNNEI. V gave up 6 bases and J gave up 10 bases; unmatched junction bases: 9. There are 13 residues in the CDR3. About this clone: No antigen is known for it.

The table came from immunoSEQ multiplex PCR; TCRdb's copy has only in-frame clones and leaves some out. The table shows 65,000 to 90,000 clones, with roughly 90% occurring only once. The chain combines TRBV2 with TRBJ2-1; 7 nucleotides line up with TRBD2. The sequencing used peripheral blood, collected on day 0 of AZD1222 vaccination. This TCR derives from an adult in good health. The DNA of the CDR3 is TGTGCCAGCAGCCGGGGCGGGGGAAGGGAGCAGTTCTTC. Amino acid sequence: CASSRGGGREQFF.